The clone carrying this TCR beta chain has just a few counts. Its cognate antigen is unknown. This entry comes from a study of identical twins. Study-wide points: A lower insertion count was a feature of abundant cord blood beta clonotypes, with no such feature in memory repertoires. Less excess twin sharing appeared in beta out-of-frame sequences.

A universal primer site arose from template switching, and cDNA bore unique molecular identifiers. Using its own MiXCR run on the 5' RACE reads, TCRdb lists one record per CDR3 protein. The data hold some 100,000 distinct CDR3 sequences, with 5.9% observed a single time. CDR3 length: 15 residues. V was pared by 4 bases and J by 4 bases, with 3 bases of the junction left unmatched. Germline V gives CDR1 SGHDT, CDR2 YYEEEE. The source of this sequence is a woman in her fifties or sixties in good health. The sample consisted of memory T cells sorted from blood. V is TRBV5-6 and J is TRBJ2-1; 12 bases map to TRBD2. This CDR3 reads CASSKTSGRYNEQFF. The CDR3 region has the DNA TGTGCCAGCAGCAAAACTAGCGGGAGGTACAATGAGCAGTTCTTC.